This T cell receptor (beta chain) comes out of a study of CD8 T cell repertoires and HIV-1 epitope variants. The wider study: Twenty-five autologous and known Gag and Nef epitope variant peptides each stimulated T cells separately.

The germline V gene encodes CDR1 MNHEY and CDR2 SMNVEV (reference sequence). The CDR3 covers 17 residues. V dropped 5 bases and J dropped 3; count of bases not matched to a gene: 9. The protocol was immunoSEQ multiplex PCR, while the TCRdb copy is restricted to in-frame clones and leaves out a portion. Of 6,000 to 8,000 clones listed, less than 75% were seen once; the top ten hold less than 50%. As for this clone: Its specificity is unknown.

Overall study findings and caveats: The TAALDMSHF plasma variant had no responses, unlike KF9 (about five clonotypes) and HW9 (one).

The gene calls are TRBV27 and TRBJ2-7, with TRBD2 matching over 14 bases. The sequencing input was cultured CD8+ T cells derived from PBMCs. This clonotype was sampled from a male donor with HIV. This CDR3 reads CASSLRGTSGSYYEQYF. The CDR3 nucleotides read TGTGCCAGCAGTCTCAGGGGGACTAGCGGGAGCTACTACGAGCAGTACTTC.